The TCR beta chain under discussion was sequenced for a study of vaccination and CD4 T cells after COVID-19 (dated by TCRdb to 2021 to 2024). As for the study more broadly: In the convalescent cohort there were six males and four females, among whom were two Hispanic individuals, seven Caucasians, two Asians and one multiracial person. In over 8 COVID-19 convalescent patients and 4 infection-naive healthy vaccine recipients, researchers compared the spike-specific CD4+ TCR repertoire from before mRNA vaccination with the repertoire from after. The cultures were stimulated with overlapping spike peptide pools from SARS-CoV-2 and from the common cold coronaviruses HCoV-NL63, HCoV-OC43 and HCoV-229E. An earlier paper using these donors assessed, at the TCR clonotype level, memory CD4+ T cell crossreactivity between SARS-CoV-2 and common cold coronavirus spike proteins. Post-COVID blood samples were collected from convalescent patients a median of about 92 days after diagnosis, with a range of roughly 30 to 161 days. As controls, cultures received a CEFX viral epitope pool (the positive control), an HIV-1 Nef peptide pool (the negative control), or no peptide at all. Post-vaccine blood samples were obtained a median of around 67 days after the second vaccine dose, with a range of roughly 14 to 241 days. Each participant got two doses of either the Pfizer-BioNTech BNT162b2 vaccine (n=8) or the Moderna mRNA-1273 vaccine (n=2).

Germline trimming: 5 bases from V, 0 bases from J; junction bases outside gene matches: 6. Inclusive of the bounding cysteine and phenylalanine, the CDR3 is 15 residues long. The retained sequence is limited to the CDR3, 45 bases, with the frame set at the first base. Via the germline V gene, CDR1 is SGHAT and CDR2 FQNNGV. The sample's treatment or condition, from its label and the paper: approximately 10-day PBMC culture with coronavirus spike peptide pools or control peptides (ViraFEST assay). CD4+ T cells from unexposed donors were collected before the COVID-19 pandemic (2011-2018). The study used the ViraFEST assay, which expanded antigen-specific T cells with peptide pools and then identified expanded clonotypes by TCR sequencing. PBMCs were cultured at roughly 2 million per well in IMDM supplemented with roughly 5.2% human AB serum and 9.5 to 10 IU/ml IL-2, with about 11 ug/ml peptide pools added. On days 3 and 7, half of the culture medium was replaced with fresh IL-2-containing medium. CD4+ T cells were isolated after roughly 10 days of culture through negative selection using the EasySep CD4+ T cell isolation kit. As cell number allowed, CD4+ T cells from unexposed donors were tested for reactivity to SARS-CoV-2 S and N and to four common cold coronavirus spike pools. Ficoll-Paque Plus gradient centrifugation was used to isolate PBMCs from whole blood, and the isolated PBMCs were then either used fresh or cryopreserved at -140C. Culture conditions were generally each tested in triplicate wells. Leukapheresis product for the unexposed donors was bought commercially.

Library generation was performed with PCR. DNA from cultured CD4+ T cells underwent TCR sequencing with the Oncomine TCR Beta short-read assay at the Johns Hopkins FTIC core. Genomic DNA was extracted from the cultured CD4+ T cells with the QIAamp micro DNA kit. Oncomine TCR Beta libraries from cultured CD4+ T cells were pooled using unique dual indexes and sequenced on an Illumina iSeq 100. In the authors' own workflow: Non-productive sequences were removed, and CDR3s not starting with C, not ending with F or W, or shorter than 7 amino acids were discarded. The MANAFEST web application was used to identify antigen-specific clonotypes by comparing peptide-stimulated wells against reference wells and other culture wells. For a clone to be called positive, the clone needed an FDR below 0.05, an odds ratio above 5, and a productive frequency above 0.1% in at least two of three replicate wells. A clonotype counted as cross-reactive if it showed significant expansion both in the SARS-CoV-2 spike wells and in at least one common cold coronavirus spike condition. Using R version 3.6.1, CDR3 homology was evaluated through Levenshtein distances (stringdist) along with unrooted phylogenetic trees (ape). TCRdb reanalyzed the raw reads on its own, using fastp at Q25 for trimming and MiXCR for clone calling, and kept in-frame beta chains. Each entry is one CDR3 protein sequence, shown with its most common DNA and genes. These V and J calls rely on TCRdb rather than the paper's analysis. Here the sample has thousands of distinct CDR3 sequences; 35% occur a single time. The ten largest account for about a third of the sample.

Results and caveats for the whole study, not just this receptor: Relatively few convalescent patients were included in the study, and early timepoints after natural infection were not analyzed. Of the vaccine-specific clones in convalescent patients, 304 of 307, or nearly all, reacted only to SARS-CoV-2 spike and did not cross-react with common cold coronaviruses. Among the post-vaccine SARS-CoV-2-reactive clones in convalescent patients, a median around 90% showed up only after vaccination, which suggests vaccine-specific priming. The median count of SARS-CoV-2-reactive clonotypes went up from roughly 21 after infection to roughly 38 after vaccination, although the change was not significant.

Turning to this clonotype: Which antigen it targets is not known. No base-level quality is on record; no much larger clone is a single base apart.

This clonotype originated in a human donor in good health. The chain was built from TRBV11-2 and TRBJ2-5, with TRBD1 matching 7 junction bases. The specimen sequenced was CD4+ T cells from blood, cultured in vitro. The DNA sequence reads TGTGCCAGCAGCCGCACGACAGGGTACCAAGAGACCCAGTACTTC. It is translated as CASSRTTGYQETQYF.